This T cell receptor beta chain was recorded in a study of T-cell memory formation after mild COVID-19. J lost 2 bases, V lost 0 bases, and 2 bases had no gene match. CDR1 MGHRA and CDR2 YSYEKL come from the germline V gene. The CDR3 contains 15 residues. TCRdb reprocessed the 5' RACE reads with MiXCR, giving one entry per CDR3 protein. The table lists approximately 350,000 distinct CDR3 sequences, 25% to 30% of them singletons. This clonotype was seen a handful of times. The genes are TRBV4-1 and TRBJ2-7, with 9 positions matching TRBD2. The TCR comes from an adult woman who had mild COVID-19 (a few samples of this study predate the infection). Cell type and time point are not known. The sequencing sample was made of PBMCs or a T cell subset sorted from them (not recorded which). DNA for the CDR3: TGCGCCAGCAGCCAAGATGAGCGGGGGGCCTACGAGCAGTACTTC. This codes for CASSQDERGAYEQYF.